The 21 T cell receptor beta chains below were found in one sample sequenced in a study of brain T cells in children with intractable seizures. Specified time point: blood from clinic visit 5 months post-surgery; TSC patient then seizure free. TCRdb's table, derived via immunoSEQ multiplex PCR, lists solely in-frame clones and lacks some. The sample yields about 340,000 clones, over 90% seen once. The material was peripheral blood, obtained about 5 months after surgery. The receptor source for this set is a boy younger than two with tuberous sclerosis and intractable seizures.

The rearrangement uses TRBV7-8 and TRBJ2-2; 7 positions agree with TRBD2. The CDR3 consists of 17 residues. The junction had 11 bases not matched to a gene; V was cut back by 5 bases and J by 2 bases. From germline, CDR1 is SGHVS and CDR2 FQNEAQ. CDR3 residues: CASSPLHAGDNTGELFF. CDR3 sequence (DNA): TGTGCCAGCAGCCCGCTCCACGCGGGGGACAACACCGGGGAGCTGTTTTTT.

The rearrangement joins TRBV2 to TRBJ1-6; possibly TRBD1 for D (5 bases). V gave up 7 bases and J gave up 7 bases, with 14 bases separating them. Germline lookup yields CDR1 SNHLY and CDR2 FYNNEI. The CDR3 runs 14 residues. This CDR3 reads CASTPGGRNSPLHF. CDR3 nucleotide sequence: TGTGCCAGCACTCCCGGGGGACGAAATTCACCCCTCCACTTT.

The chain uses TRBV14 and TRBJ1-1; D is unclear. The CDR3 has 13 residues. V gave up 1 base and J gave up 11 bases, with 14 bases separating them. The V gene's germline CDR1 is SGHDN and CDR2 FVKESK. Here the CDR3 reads CASSQGLRPGAFF. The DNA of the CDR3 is TGTGCCAGCAGCCAAGGCTTAAGGCCTGGGGCTTTCTTT. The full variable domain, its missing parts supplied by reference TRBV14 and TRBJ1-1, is EAGVTQFPSHSVIEKGQTVTLRCDPISGHDNLYWYRRVMGKEIKFLLHFVKESKQDESGMPNNRFLAERTGGTYSTLKVQPAELEDSGVYFCASSQGLRPGAFFGQGTRLTVV.

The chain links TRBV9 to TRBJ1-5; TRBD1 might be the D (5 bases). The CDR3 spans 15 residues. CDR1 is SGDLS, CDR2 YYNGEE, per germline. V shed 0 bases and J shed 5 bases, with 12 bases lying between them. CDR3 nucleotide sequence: TGTGCCAGCAGCGTAGCGGGGGGTAGGGATCAGCCCCAGCATTTT. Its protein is CASSVAGGRDQPQHF. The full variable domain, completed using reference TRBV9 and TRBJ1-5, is DSGVTQTPKHLITATGQRVTLRCSPRSGDLSVYWYQQSLDQGLQFLIQYYNGEERAKGNILERFSAQQFPDLHSELNLSSLELGDSALYFCASSVAGGRDQPQHFGDGTRLSIL.

As DNA, the CDR3 is TGCGCCAGCAGCGTCACCGGGACAAAGCCCTACGAGCAGTACTTC. Translation: CASSVTGTKPYEQYF. The chain has TRBV5-1 and TRBJ2-7, with D possibly TRBD1 on 6 matching bases. The CDR3 consists of 15 residues. The ends were cut back, 4 bases at V and 2 bases at J, with 16 bases in the middle. Germline CDR1 is SGHRS and CDR2 is YFSETQ.

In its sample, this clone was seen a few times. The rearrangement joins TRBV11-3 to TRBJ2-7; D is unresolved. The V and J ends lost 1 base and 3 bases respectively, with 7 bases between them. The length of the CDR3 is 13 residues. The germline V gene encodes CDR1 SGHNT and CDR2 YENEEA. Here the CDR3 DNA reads TGTGCCAGCAGCTTAGGGGCAAACTACGAGCAGTACTTC. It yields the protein CASSLGANYEQYF.

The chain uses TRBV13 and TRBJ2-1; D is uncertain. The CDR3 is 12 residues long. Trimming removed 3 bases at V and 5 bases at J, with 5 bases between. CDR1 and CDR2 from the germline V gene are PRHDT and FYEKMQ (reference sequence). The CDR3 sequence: CASSLVDNEQFF. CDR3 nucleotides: TGTGCCAGCAGCTTGGTTGACAATGAGCAGTTCTTC.

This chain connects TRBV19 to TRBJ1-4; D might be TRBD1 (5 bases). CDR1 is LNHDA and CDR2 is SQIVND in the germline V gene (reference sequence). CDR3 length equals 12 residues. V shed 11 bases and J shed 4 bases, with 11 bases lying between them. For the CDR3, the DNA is TGTGCCTCGACAGACCTTAATGAAAAACTGTTTTTT. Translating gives CASTDLNEKLFF.

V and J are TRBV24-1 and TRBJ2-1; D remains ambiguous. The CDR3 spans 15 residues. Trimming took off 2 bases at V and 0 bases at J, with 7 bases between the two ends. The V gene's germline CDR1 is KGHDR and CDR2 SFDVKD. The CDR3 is CATSDSDFSYNEQFF. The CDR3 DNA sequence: TGTGCCACCAGTGATTCCGACTTCTCCTACAATGAGCAGTTCTTC.

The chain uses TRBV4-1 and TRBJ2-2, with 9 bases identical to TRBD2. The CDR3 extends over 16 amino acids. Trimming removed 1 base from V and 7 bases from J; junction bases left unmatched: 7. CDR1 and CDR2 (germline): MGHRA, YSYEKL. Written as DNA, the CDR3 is TGCGCCAGCAGCCAAGGGCGCGGGAGGGCCCACGGGGAGCTGTTTTTT. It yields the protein CASSQGRGRAHGELFF.

CDR3 sequence: CASKQGTYGYTF. In DNA, the CDR3 is TGTGCCAGCAAACAGGGTACCTATGGCTACACCTTC. J is TRBJ1-2 and V is TRBV2, with D possibly matching TRBD1 (6 bases). The CDR3 sequence is 12 residues long. The ends were cut back, 7 bases at V and 4 bases at J, with 10 bases in the middle. Germline V gene sequence: CDR1 SNHLY, CDR2 FYNNEI.

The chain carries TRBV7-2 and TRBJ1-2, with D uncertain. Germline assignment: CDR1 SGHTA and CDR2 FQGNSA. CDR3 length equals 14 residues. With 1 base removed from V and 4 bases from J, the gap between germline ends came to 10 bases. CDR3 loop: CASSLESRLYGYTF. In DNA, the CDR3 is TGTGCCAGCAGCTTAGAGAGCAGGCTCTATGGCTACACCTTC.

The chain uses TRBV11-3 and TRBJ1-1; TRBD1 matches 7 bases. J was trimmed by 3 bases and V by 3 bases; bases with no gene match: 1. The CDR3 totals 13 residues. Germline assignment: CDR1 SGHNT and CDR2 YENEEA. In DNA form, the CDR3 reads TGTGCCAGCAGCTTGGGACAGTACACTGAAGCTTTCTTT. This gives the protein CASSLGQYTEAFF. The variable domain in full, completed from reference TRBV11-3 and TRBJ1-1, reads EAGVVQSPRYKIIEKKQPVAFWCNPISGHNTLYWYLQNLGQGPELLIRYENEEAVDDSQLPKDRFSAERLKGVDSTLKIQPAELGDSAVYLCASSLGQYTEAFFGQGTRLTVV.

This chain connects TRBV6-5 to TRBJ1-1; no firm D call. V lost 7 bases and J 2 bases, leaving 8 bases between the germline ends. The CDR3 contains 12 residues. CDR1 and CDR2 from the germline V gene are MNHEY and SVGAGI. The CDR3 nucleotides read TGTGCCAGCACCCCTCGTAACACTGAAGCTTTCTTT. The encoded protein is CASTPRNTEAFF.

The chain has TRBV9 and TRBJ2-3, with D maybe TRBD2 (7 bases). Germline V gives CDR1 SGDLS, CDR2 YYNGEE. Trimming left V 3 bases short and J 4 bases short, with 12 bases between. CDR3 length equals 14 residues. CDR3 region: CASSEGGFSDTQYF. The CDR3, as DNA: TGTGCCAGCAGCGAGGGGGGGTTCTCAGATACGCAGTATTTT.

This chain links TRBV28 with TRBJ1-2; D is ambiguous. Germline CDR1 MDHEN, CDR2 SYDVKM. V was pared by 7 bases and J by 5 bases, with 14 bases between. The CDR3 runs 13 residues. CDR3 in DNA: TGTGCCAGCACCGCGAGCCGGTTATATGGCTACACCTTC. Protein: CASTASRLYGYTF.

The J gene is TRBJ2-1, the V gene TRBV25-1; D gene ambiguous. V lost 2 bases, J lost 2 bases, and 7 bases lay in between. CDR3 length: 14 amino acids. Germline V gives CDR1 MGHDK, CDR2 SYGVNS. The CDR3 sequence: CASSERGPYNEQFF. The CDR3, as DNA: TGTGCCAGCAGTGAACGAGGACCCTACAATGAGCAGTTCTTC.

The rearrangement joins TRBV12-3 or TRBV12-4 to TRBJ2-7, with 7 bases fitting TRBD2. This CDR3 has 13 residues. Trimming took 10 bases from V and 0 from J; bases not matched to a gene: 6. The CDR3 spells CAISGPNSYEQYF. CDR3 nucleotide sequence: TGTGCCATTAGCGGGCCCAACTCCTACGAGCAGTACTTC.

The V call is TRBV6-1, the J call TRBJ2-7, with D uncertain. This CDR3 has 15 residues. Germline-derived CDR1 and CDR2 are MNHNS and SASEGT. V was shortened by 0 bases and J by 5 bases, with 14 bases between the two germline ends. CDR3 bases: TGTGCCAGCAGTGAAGCGATGGGATCATCCGACGAGCAGTACTTC. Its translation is CASSEAMGSSDEQYF.

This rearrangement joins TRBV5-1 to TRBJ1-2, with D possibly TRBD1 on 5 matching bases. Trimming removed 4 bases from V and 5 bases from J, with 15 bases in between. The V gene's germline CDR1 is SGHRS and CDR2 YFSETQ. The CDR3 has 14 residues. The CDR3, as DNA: TGCGCCAGCAGCGGACTACAGAGGGGATATGGCTACACCTTC. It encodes CASSGLQRGYGYTF.

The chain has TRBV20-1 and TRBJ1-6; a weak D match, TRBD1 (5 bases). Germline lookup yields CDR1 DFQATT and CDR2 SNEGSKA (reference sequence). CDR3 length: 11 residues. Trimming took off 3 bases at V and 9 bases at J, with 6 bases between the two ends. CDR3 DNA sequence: TGCAGTGCTAGGGGGGGTTCACCCCTCCACTTT. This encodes CSARGGSPLHF.